This is a list of T cell receptor beta chains from one sample in a study of siplizumab effects on memory and regulatory T cells. The method was immunoSEQ multiplex PCR; TCRdb's version includes in-frame clones alone and lacks a portion of them. The repertoire holds over 85,000 clones, with 93% as singletons. The sequenced material came from CD8+ T cells sorted from blood. These receptors came from a human donor in good health. CDR3s include the opening cysteine and the closing phenylalanine or tryptophan. Fields, in order: clone size, D gene, V gene, J gene, CDR3 protein, CDR3 DNA. The D gene is left open where the match is weak. Rows give clone size only sometimes, using once, few, many, or a class for an expanded clone.

-,-,TRBV12-5,TRBJ2-7,CASGLGPYEQYF,TGTGCTAGTGGTTTGGGGCCATATGAGCAGTACTTC
-,TRBD2,TRBV2,TRBJ2-5,CASSEADTSEGETQYF,TGTGCCAGCAGTGAAGCCGACACTAGCGAGGGAGAGACCCAGTACTTC
once,TRBD1,TRBV19,TRBJ1-2,CASTPGQTNYGYTF,TGTGCCAGTACCCCGGGACAGACTAACTATGGCTACACCTTC
-,-,TRBV29-1,TRBJ1-2,CSVLEGNAGYTF,TGCAGCGTTCTCGAGGGAAATGCTGGCTACACCTTC
-,TRBD2,TRBV4-2,TRBJ2-3,CASSHLTGASGTDTQYF,TGTGCCAGCAGCCATCTAACCGGGGCTAGCGGAACAGATACGCAGTATTTT
-,-,TRBV27,TRBJ2-5,CASSGASGETQYF,TGTGCCAGCAGTGGGGCCTCTGGGGAGACCCAGTACTTC
-,-,TRBV6-1,TRBJ2-6,CASYGQGSGANVLTF,TGTGCCAGCTACGGCCAGGGGTCTGGGGCCAACGTCCTGACTTTC
-,TRBD2,TRBV7-6,TRBJ2-1,CASSPAGGGPSSYNEQFF,TGTGCCAGCAGCCCGGCCGGGGGGGGTCCGAGCTCCTACAATGAGCAGTTCTTC
once,-,TRBV4-1,TRBJ1-4,CASSLTNEKLFF,TGCGCCAGCAGCCTTACTAATGAAAAACTGTTTTTT
-,-,TRBV9,TRBJ2-1,CASSVGDPPGREQFF,TGTGCCAGCAGCGTGGGGGACCCCCCGGGTCGCGAGCAGTTCTTC
-,-,TRBV6-6,TRBJ2-1,CASSFRGENNEQFF,TGTGCCAGCAGTTTTCGCGGGGAAAACAATGAGCAGTTCTTC
-,-,TRBV25-1,TRBJ1-2,CASSEVGGGIAYGYTF,TGTGCCAGCAGTGAGGTTGGGGGGGGGATTGCCTATGGCTACACCTTC
-,-,TRBV4-1,TRBJ1-3,CASSHGAENLSGNTIYF,TGCGCCAGCAGCCATGGGGCCGAGAATCTCTCTGGAAACACCATATATTTT
-,TRBD1,TRBV7-9,TRBJ1-2,CASSLEGVRGPWGYTF,TGTGCCAGCAGCTTAGAAGGGGTCAGGGGGCCCTGGGGCTACACCTTC